This TCR beta chain comes out of a study of cytomegalovirus exposure and HLA in healthy donors (dated by TCRdb to between 2016 and 2019). A note on the overall study: According to a later analysis, the approximately 120 validation repertoires were produced on the same platform as the 666 repertoires of the first cohort. High-throughput TCR immunosequencing, statistical association of individual TCRs with disease status, and machine learning were combined to predict cytomegalovirus infection status. Besides the first cohort of roughly 660 subjects, a separate validation cohort made up of 90 to 150 different subjects was used. The study was designed to test whether signatures of past pathogen exposure could be identified by cataloging public T cell receptors. The paper as a whole reports these results and caveats: The validation cohort had no HLA typing available for a later analysis, so co-occurrence within that cohort was assessed over all 120 or so repertoires. According to the authors, the approach could potentially be generalized to other disease states and immunological phenotypes. In vitro tests confirmed that three of the cytomegalovirus-associated TCR beta chains recognize cytomegalovirus antigens. A later analysis found that TCRs clustered in the first cohort also tended to co-occur in the roughly 120 validation repertoires, with more than 90% of cluster scores above 0. The classifier was reported to diagnose cytomegalovirus status with high specificity and sensitivity in both the original and validation cohorts. The study listed approximately 150 TCR beta chains as associated with cytomegalovirus. Across donors, most TCR sequences were observed very rarely, whereas some public TCRs were present in many individuals.

The CDR3 holds 14 amino acids from the cysteine to the phenylalanine. The retained sequence is limited to the CDR3, 42 bases, with the frame set at the first base. The germline ends are 13 bases apart after V is trimmed by 7 bases and J by 1 base. CDR1 and CDR2 were assigned from the germline V gene (reference sequence) as MNHEY and SMNVEV. Donors formed part of the validation cohort, which comprised some 120 subjects and was distinct from the first cohort of 690 or so subjects. Remarks on this clone: Its specific antigen is unknown. Base quality data are lacking; no much larger clone is found one base away.

The library relied on the immunoSEQ multiplex PCR assay. The published analysis was carried out like this. A statistical classification framework was built for diagnosing cytomegalovirus status from the catalog of TCR beta chain sequences. What TCRdb holds here is the immuneACCESS table cut down to in-frame rearrangements. Part of the clones is not present; checked against another copy, under half of the missing clones reflect an unresolved V gene, and the others are unexplained. V and J calls and clone size are given by that table; D and trimming were obtained from the DNA. This sample is represented by 120,000 to 150,000 clones; about 91% of them were singletons. The ten most abundant clones make up under 5% of the sample.

Recombination joined TRBV27 with TRBJ2-5; the D segment could be TRBD1, given 6 matching bases. Input material: PBMCs. This sequence was found in a man aged 18 to 29 in good health and CMV-seropositive. The nucleotides are TGTGCCAGCAAAAAACAGGGATTCCAAGAGACCCAGTACTTC. Its translation is CASKKQGFQETQYF.